The 30 T cell receptor beta chains in this list originate from one sample, sequenced in a study of T cell changes during pregnancy in multiple sclerosis. Clones were read by immunoSEQ multiplex PCR, and TCRdb kept only the in-frame ones, dropping some. Of about 62,000 clones listed, about 88% are singletons. This specimen was peripheral blood, taken in the first trimester of pregnancy. The receptors were sampled from a female donor with multiple sclerosis, enrolled in a pregnancy study.

The chain joins TRBV7-2 to TRBJ2-1, with 10 bases aligning to TRBD2. Per germline, CDR1 SGHTA and CDR2 FQGNSA. Unmatched junction bases numbered 7, after V lost 2 bases and J lost 6 bases. There are 16 residues in the CDR3. CDR3 DNA sequence: TGTGCCAGCAGCTTAATGGCTAGCGGGAGCTCCAATGAGCAGTTCTTC. Translated: CASSLMASGSSNEQFF. The full variable domain, in which reference TRBV7-2 and TRBJ2-1 provide the parts outside the CDR3, is GAGVSQSPSNKVTEKGKDVELRCDPISGHTALYWYRQSLGQGLEFLIYFQGNSAPDKSGLPSDRFSAERTGGSVSTLTIQRTQQEDSAVYLCASSLMASGSSNEQFFGPGTRLTVL.

The rearrangement uses TRBV6-5 and TRBJ2-7; D call uncertain. V lost 1 base and J 3 bases, leaving 13 bases between the germline ends. The germline V gene encodes CDR1 MNHEY and CDR2 SVGAGI. This CDR3 is 15 amino acids long. CDR3 nucleotides: TGTGCCAGCAGTTACTGGCCACCAATAAACTACGAGCAGTACTTC. Translating gives CASSYWPPINYEQYF.

The V gene is TRBV11-2, the J gene TRBJ1-6; TRBD1 matches at 10 bases. CDR3 size: 13 residues. V shed 5 bases and J 8 bases; nucleotides not matched to a gene: 0. CDR1 and CDR2 from the germline V gene are SGHAT and FQNNGV. The CDR3 sequence is CASSGTGDSPLHF. The CDR3 DNA follows: TGTGCCAGCAGCGGGACAGGGGATTCACCCCTCCACTTT.

This clone was detected a few times. The chain has TRBV19 and TRBJ1-2; TRBD1 is a possible D gene (5 bases). CDR1 is LNHDA, CDR2 SQIVND, per germline (reference sequence). The length of the CDR3 is 16 residues. Deletions cut 7 bases from V and 2 bases from J, with 20 bases between. The CDR3 loop reads CASTVYYPGHNYGYTF. CDR3 coding DNA: TGTGCCAGTACCGTCTACTACCCTGGACACAACTATGGCTACACCTTC.

The V and J genes are TRBV7-2 and TRBJ2-7; possibly TRBD2 for D (6 bases). Germline CDR1 is SGHTA and CDR2 is FQGNSA. This CDR3 has 14 residues. With 0 bases removed from V and 3 bases from J, the gap between germline ends came to 9 bases. CDR3 coding DNA: TGTGCCAGCAGCTTAGCGGCGGGAAACTACGAGCAGTACTTC. Translation: CASSLAAGNYEQYF.

The chain joins TRBV6-6 to TRBJ1-5; D not resolved. The CDR3 covers 11 residues. CDR1 MNHNY and CDR2 SVGAGI come from the germline V gene (reference sequence). The V end was cut by 6 bases, the J end by 6 bases, with 6 bases between. CDR3 residues: CASSRGQPQHF. The CDR3 nucleotides are TGTGCCAGCAGCCGCGGTCAGCCCCAGCATTTT.

DNA for the CDR3: TGTGCCACCAGCACACTAGGGGACTCCTCGAATGAGCAGTTCTTC. It is translated as CATSTLGDSSNEQFF. V is TRBV15 and J is TRBJ2-1; D perhaps matches TRBD2 (6 bases). V shed 4 bases and J shed 7 bases, with 17 bases lying between them. CDR3 length: 15 amino acids. Germline V gives CDR1 LNHNV, CDR2 YYDKDF (reference sequence).

This clone was found once. The chain uses TRBV5-1 and TRBJ2-1; D not certain. This CDR3 is built from 13 residues. Germline assignment: CDR1 SGHRS and CDR2 YFSETQ. V was trimmed by 5 bases and J by 4 bases, leaving 10 bases between them. The CDR3 protein is CASRDKTYNEQFF. CDR3 coding DNA: TGCGCCAGCAGAGACAAGACATACAATGAGCAGTTCTTC.

The V gene is TRBV6-4, the J gene TRBJ2-2; 12 nucleotides align to TRBD2. The CDR3 has 15 amino acids. Losses at the gene ends were 6 bases for V and 5 bases for J; bases not matched to a gene: 4. Germline values: CDR1 MRHNA, CDR2 SNTAGT. The CDR3 loop is CASSRLAGDTGELFF. CDR3 nucleotide sequence: TGTGCCAGCAGCCGACTAGCGGGAGATACCGGGGAGCTGTTTTTT.

The chain recombines TRBV6-5 with TRBJ2-1; the match to TRBD1 covers 7 bases. The CDR3 sequence is 13 residues long. J lost 10 bases, V lost 2 bases, and 5 bases had no gene match. Germline V lookup: CDR1 MNHEY, CDR2 SVGAGI. The CDR3 DNA is TGTGCCAGCAGTTACCTAGGGGGCGGGGAGCAGTTCTTC. Amino acids: CASSYLGGGEQFF.

This chain connects TRBV19 to TRBJ2-1, with 7 bases that match TRBD2. After removal of 3 bases from V and 0 bases from J, the junction contained 5 bases not matched to a gene. This CDR3 has 16 residues. Germline CDR1 and CDR2: LNHDA and SQIVND (reference sequence). Here the CDR3 DNA reads TGTGCCAGTAGTATTGGTGCTAGCGGCTCCTACAATGAGCAGTTCTTC. Translation: CASSIGASGSYNEQFF.

The CDR3 nucleotides read TGTGCCAGCAGCCCTGGTTCTCCGCGCCACAATGAGCAGTTCTTC. Translating gives CASSPGSPRHNEQFF. V gene TRBV5-6 combines with J gene TRBJ2-1; D gene uncertain. CDR3 length: 15 amino acids. Germline loops: CDR1 SGHDT, CDR2 YYEEEE. Deletions cut 4 bases from V and 5 bases from J, with 16 bases between.

The chain employs TRBV7-3 and TRBJ2-2, with 7 bases fitting TRBD2. The CDR3 is 14 amino acids. CDR1 and CDR2 (germline): SGHTA, FQGTGA. V lost 7 bases, J lost 3 bases, and 5 bases stayed unmatched. The CDR3 DNA is TGTGCCAGCAATCGCGGGGGTCACACCGGGGAGCTGTTTTTT. This codes for CASNRGGHTGELFF.

This clone has more than one count but fewer than ten. The chain joins TRBV5-8 to TRBJ2-3; TRBD2 matches at 9 bases. The CDR3 contains 16 residues. Trimming cost V 4 bases and J 4 bases; bases outside gene matches: 10. The germline CDR1 and CDR2 sequences are SGHTS and YDEGEE. CDR3 in amino acids: CASSGVAGAWSDTQYF. In nucleotides, the CDR3 is TGTGCCAGCAGCGGGGTAGCGGGAGCGTGGTCAGATACGCAGTATTTT. Based on the CDR3 plus reference TRBV5-8 and TRBJ2-3, the full variable domain is EAGVTQSPTHLIKTRGQQATLRCSPISGHTSVYWYQQALGLGLQFLLWYDEGEERNRGNFPPRFSGRQFPNYSSELNVNALELEDSALYLCASSGVAGAWSDTQYFGPGTRLTVL.

V and J are TRBV2 and TRBJ1-6, with TRBD1 identical over 9 bases. Trimming at V came to 2 bases and at J to 0 bases, leaving 11 bases not matched to a gene. The CDR3 runs to 20 residues. CDR1 and CDR2 (germline): SNHLY, FYNNEI. CDR3 protein: CASSELTDRGTSSYNSPLHF. The CDR3 bases are TGTGCCAGCAGTGAATTAACGGACAGGGGCACGAGCTCCTATAATTCACCCCTCCACTTT.

Only a few counts were recorded for this clone. The chain employs TRBV7-9 and TRBJ2-4, with 9 bases matching TRBD2. Germline V CDR1 and CDR2: SEHNR, FQNEAQ (reference sequence). V gave up 2 bases and J gave up 4 bases; unmatched junction bases: 0. The CDR3 runs to 14 residues. CDR3 DNA sequence: TGTGCCAGCAGCTTAACTAGCGGGAAAAACATTCAGTACTTC. Protein product: CASSLTSGKNIQYF.

This rearrangement joins TRBV14 to TRBJ2-5, with TRBD1 matching 7 bases. V was pared by 1 base and J by 4 bases, with 6 bases of the junction left unmatched. The CDR3 covers 15 residues. Germline CDR1 reads SGHDN; CDR2 reads FVKESK. CDR3 sequence (DNA): TGTGCCAGCAGCCAAGGCACAGGGGCTCGAGAGACCCAGTACTTC. Protein product: CASSQGTGARETQYF.

The chain has TRBV4-2 and TRBJ2-4; 7 bases map to TRBD2. The CDR3 contains 16 residues. In germline, CDR1 is LGHNA, CDR2 YNFKEQ. V was pared by 0 bases and J by 0 bases, with 2 bases of the junction left unmatched. The CDR3 loop is CASSQEGGLAKNIQYF. For the CDR3, the DNA is TGTGCCAGCAGCCAAGAGGGGGGGTTAGCCAAAAACATTCAGTACTTC.

The chain uses TRBV9 and TRBJ2-2, with 10 bases that match TRBD2. CDR3 size: 17 residues. The germline CDR1 and CDR2 sequences are SGDLS and YYNGEE. The ends lost 3 bases at V and 7 bases at J; junction bases unmatched: 12. The CDR3 DNA follows: TGTGCCAGCAGCGCCCCTAGCGGGGGATCCTTGGGCGGGGAGCTGTTTTTT. It translates to CASSAPSGGSLGGELFF. The variable domain in full, with the rest retrieved from reference TRBV9 and TRBJ2-2, is DSGVTQTPKHLITATGQRVTLRCSPRSGDLSVYWYQQSLDQGLQFLIQYYNGEERAKGNILERFSAQQFPDLHSELNLSSLELGDSALYFCASSAPSGGSLGGELFFGEGSRLTVL.

The CDR3 loop is CASSLDGREAFF. The CDR3 region has the DNA TGTGCCAGCAGCTTAGACGGGAGAGAAGCTTTCTTT. The V gene is TRBV11-3, the J gene TRBJ1-1; D is unresolved. CDR3 length: 12 amino acids. Germline assignment: CDR1 SGHNT and CDR2 YENEEA. Trimming took 0 bases from V and 8 from J, leaving 7 bases between them. Full variable domain (missing parts from reference TRBV11-3 and TRBJ1-1): EAGVVQSPRYKIIEKKQPVAFWCNPISGHNTLYWYLQNLGQGPELLIRYENEEAVDDSQLPKDRFSAERLKGVDSTLKIQPAELGDSAVYLCASSLDGREAFFGQGTRLTVV.

This clone turned up a few times. The V and J genes are TRBV28 and TRBJ1-1, with D hard to call. The CDR3 consists of 12 residues. CDR1 and CDR2 from the germline V gene are MDHEN and SYDVKM. V was clipped by 3 bases and J by 3 bases, with 5 bases between them. The CDR3 DNA is TGTGCCAGCAGTTTCGGAGACACTGAAGCTTTCTTT. Its translation is CASSFGDTEAFF. The full variable domain, rest sourced from reference TRBV28 and TRBJ1-1, is DVKVTQSSRYLVKRTGEKVFLECVQDMDHENMFWYRQDPGLGLRLIYFSYDVKMKEKGDIPEGYSVSREKKERFSLILESASTNQTSMYLCASSFGDTEAFFGQGTRLTVV.

The chain joins TRBV9 to TRBJ1-1; D not resolved. The length of the CDR3 is 13 residues. The germline gives CDR1 SGDLS, CDR2 YYNGEE. V shed 4 bases and J shed 7 bases, with 14 bases lying between them. The CDR3 region is CASSSAYGSEAFF. The CDR3 nucleotides are TGTGCCAGCAGCTCTGCATACGGGAGTGAAGCTTTCTTT.

CDR3 protein: CASTRFSGLAGELFF. CDR3 nucleotides: TGTGCCAGTACCCGGTTTAGCGGGTTGGCCGGGGAGCTGTTTTTT. The V and J genes are TRBV19 and TRBJ2-2, with 7 nucleotides matching TRBD2. Germline V CDR1 and CDR2: LNHDA, SQIVND (reference sequence). The CDR3 has 15 residues. V was pared by 7 bases and J by 6 bases, with 11 bases of the junction left unmatched.

This clone was observed once. CDR3 sequence reads: CASSEASGRPYGYTF. As DNA, the CDR3 is TGTGCCAGCAGTGAAGCTTCAGGGAGGCCCTATGGCTACACCTTC. The chain employs TRBV6-1 and TRBJ1-2, with D maybe TRBD1 (5 bases). CDR1 is MNHNS and CDR2 is SASEGT in the germline V gene. The ends were cut back, 0 bases at V and 4 bases at J, with 12 bases in the middle. This CDR3 spans 15 amino acids.

This chain uses TRBV5-1 with TRBJ1-1; D unclear. V was shortened by 3 bases and J by 3 bases, with 15 bases between the two germline ends. From germline, CDR1 is SGHRS and CDR2 YFSETQ. The CDR3 totals 15 residues. The CDR3, as DNA: TGCGCCAGCAGCTCCCTGCTGGGTCGGGACACTGAAGCTTTCTTT. Translating it yields CASSSLLGRDTEAFF.

This sequence joins TRBV10-1 and TRBJ2-1; a weak D match, TRBD2 (6 bases). The CDR3 is 12 residues long. Germline V lookup: CDR1 WNHNN, CDR2 SYGVQD (reference sequence). V gave up 4 bases and J gave up 7 bases, with 8 bases separating them. The CDR3 sequence is CASSAGSNEQFF. For the CDR3, the DNA is TGCGCCAGCAGTGCCGGGAGTAATGAGCAGTTCTTC.

The CDR3 coding sequence is TGTGCCAGCAGCCCGGGGACAGTTTCACTTCCAACTAATGAAAAACTGTTTTTT. Encoded protein: CASSPGTVSLPTNEKLFF. The chain has TRBV7-2 and TRBJ1-4, with 7 bases lining up with TRBD1. Germline CDR1 reads SGHTA; CDR2 reads FQGNSA. J lost 0 bases, V lost 5 bases, and 12 bases had no gene match. The length of the CDR3 is 18 residues.

In nucleotides, the CDR3 is TGTGCCAGCTCACGGGTCGACGGAGAGCCTGGAAACACCATATATTTT. Translating gives CASSRVDGEPGNTIYF. The genes are TRBV18 and TRBJ1-3; D uncertain. The V end was cut by 4 bases, the J end by 2 bases, with 15 bases between. This CDR3 comprises 16 residues. CDR1 and CDR2 (germline): KGHSH, LQKENI.

The chain uses TRBV7-9 and TRBJ1-4; TRBD1 aligns across 9 bases. The J segment lost 7 bases and the V segment lost 6 bases, leaving 6 bases of the junction unmatched. Germline V gene sequence: CDR1 SEHNR, CDR2 FQNEAQ (reference sequence). This CDR3 region has 14 residues. DNA of the CDR3: TGTGCCAGCAGGCCTAGGGACAGGGTTGAAAAACTGTTTTTT. Its translation is CASRPRDRVEKLFF.

The genes are TRBV29-1 and TRBJ2-5; D possibly corresponds to TRBD1 (6 bases). V was clipped by 4 bases and J by 2 bases, with 14 bases between them. The CDR3 contains 14 residues. CDR1 and CDR2 (germline): SQVTM, ANQGSEA. CDR3 nucleotides: TGCAGCGTTGCCCCCAGGGGTGTGCAAGAGACCCAGTACTTC. Protein: CSVAPRGVQETQYF.